Listed here are 4 T cell receptor beta chains from one sample, sequenced in a study of early T cells in non-severe SARS-CoV-2 infection. In TCRdb, the 5' RACE reads were re-called with MiXCR into one record per CDR3 protein. The data show roughly 83,000 distinct CDR3 sequences, over 9.5% seen once. Here the sequenced sample was whole blood, taken at baseline. The receptors originated from an adult who was a healthcare worker with PCR-confirmed SARS-CoV-2 infection or an uninfected control (not recorded which).

J is TRBJ2-3 and V is TRBV12-3 or TRBV12-4; the match to TRBD2 covers 9 bases. The V gene end was trimmed by 3 bases and the J gene end by 6 bases; junction bases not matched to a gene: 4. The length of the CDR3 is 14 residues. In nucleotides, the CDR3 is TGTGCCAGCAGTTTCCTTAGCGGGAGTGATACGCAGTATTTT. Translation: CASSFLSGSDTQYF.

The chain has TRBV27 and TRBJ2-3, with TRBD2 matching over 8 bases. V was pared by 5 bases and J by 5 bases, with 15 bases of the junction left unmatched. Germline CDR1 is MNHEY and CDR2 is SMNVEV (reference sequence). The CDR3 covers 17 residues. CDR3 residues: CASSPPMAGGAEDTQYF. The CDR3 nucleotides are TGTGCCAGCAGTCCACCGATGGCGGGAGGAGCAGAAGATACGCAGTATTTT.

This clonotype was counted at least ten times. The chain has TRBV19 and TRBJ2-5; D is possibly TRBD1 (5 bases). Germline V gene lookup returns CDR1 LNHDA and CDR2 SQIVND (reference sequence). Trimming left V 1 base short and J 2 bases short, with 11 bases between. The CDR3 has 15 residues. The CDR3 loop is CASSIGSGSQETQYF. In DNA, the CDR3 is TGTGCCAGTAGTATAGGGTCAGGGTCGCAAGAGACCCAGTACTTC.

This clonotype was observed a handful of times. The genes are TRBV4-1 and TRBJ2-5; D call uncertain. Germline V CDR1 and CDR2: MGHRA, YSYEKL. Trimming cost V 1 base and J 11 bases, with 11 bases left between them. The CDR3 loop spans 12 amino acids. The CDR3 sequence is CASSQGVGPQYF. CDR3 nucleotide sequence: TGCGCCAGCAGCCAAGGGGTAGGACCACAGTACTTC.